A selection of T cell receptor beta chains follows, all from one sample in a study of somatic mutations in cytotoxic T cells in rheumatoid arthritis. The repertoire was sequenced with immunoSEQ multiplex PCR; TCRdb's copy has only in-frame clones and lacks some. The data contain about 11,000 clones, 70% to 85% of them seen just once; the ten biggest clones take up under 14%. Sequencing was done on a sample of CD8+ T cells sorted from blood. These receptors were obtained from a woman in her forties in good health. CDR3s include the opening cysteine and the closing phenylalanine or tryptophan. Fields, in order: V gene, clone size, CDR3 length, D gene, J gene, CDR3 protein, CDR3 DNA. A D gene is named only where the DNA matches it firmly. Clone sizes are given selectively: once, few, many, or a class where the clone is expanded.

TRBV15	.	16	.	TRBJ1-2	CATSRDFGFENYGYTF	TGTGCCACCAGCAGAGATTTCGGGTTTGAGAACTATGGCTACACCTTC
TRBV27	.	14	.	TRBJ1-4	CASSTGDTGEKLFF	TGTGCCAGCAGTACCGGGGACACAGGCGAAAAACTGTTTTTT
TRBV30	.	14	.	TRBJ1-5	CAWSGGMTNQPQHF	TGTGCCTGGAGCGGAGGGATGACAAATCAGCCCCAGCATTTT
TRBV6-5	.	15	TRBD2	TRBJ2-7	CASSRTSAKSYEQYF	TGTGCCAGCAGCCGGACTAGCGCCAAAAGCTACGAGCAGTACTTC
TRBV5-1	.	13	.	TRBJ1-1	CASSLAYSQKAFF	TGCGCCAGCAGCTTGGCTTACAGCCAAAAAGCTTTCTTT
TRBV5-4	.	13	TRBD1	TRBJ1-2	CASSGTGGNGYTF	TGTGCCAGCAGCGGAACAGGGGGCAATGGCTACACCTTC
TRBV5-1	.	16	TRBD1	TRBJ2-2	CASSLGQGANTGELFF	TGCGCCAGCAGCTTGGGACAGGGGGCCAACACCGGGGAGCTGTTTTTT
TRBV14	.	14	.	TRBJ2-3	CASSQETSTDTQYF	TGTGCCAGCAGCCAAGAGACTAGCACAGATACGCAGTATTTT
TRBV4-3	.	14	.	TRBJ1-4	CASSGGVGNEKLFF	TGCGCCAGCTCTGGGGGGGTGGGGAATGAAAAACTGTTTTTT
TRBV4-3	.	14	.	TRBJ1-1	CASSQSSMNTEAFF	TGCGCCAGCAGCCAGAGCAGCATGAACACTGAAGCTTTCTTT
TRBV19	.	12	TRBD1	TRBJ1-1	CATRTGGTEAFF	TGTGCCACTAGGACAGGTGGCACTGAAGCTTTCTTT
TRBV27	few	17	.	TRBJ2-1	CASSLFGAASSYNEQFF	TGTGCCAGCAGTTTATTCGGAGCCGCGAGCTCCTACAATGAGCAGTTCTTC
TRBV13	.	13	.	TRBJ2-1	CASSLAPGDEQFF	TGTGCCAGCAGCTTAGCACCGGGCGATGAGCAGTTCTTC
TRBV9	few	14	TRBD1	TRBJ1-6	CASSPDRGISPLHF	TGTGCCAGCAGCCCGGACAGGGGAATTTCACCCCTCCACTTT
TRBV29-1	few	12	.	TRBJ1-1	CSVLMDAERAFF	TGCAGCGTTTTGATGGACGCGGAGCGAGCTTTCTTT
TRBV28	.	18	TRBD2	TRBJ2-5	CASSLPSSSGGPKETQYF	TGTGCCAGCAGTTTGCCCTCCTCAAGCGGGGGGCCCAAAGAGACCCAGTACTTC
TRBV4-1	.	15	.	TRBJ2-2	CASSQVTGYRGELFF	TGCGCCAGCAGCCAGGTCACAGGGTACAGGGGGGAGCTGTTTTTT
TRBV15	.	16	TRBD2	TRBJ2-1	CATSREVAGPYNEQFF	TGTGCCACCAGCAGAGAGGTAGCGGGACCCTACAATGAGCAGTTCTTC
TRBV10-3	.	12	.	TRBJ1-2	CAITDSGYGYTF	TGTGCCATCACCGACTCGGGCTATGGCTACACCTTC
TRBV2	.	15	TRBD1	TRBJ1-3	CASRADRVGGNTIYF	TGTGCCAGCAGAGCTGACAGGGTTGGTGGAAACACCATATATTTT
TRBV2	.	17	TRBD1	TRBJ1-2	CASSEFGTGDLTYGYTF	TGTGCCAGCAGTGAGTTCGGGACAGGGGACTTGACCTATGGCTACACCTTC
TRBV4-1	.	16	.	TRBJ2-1	CASSRGSGSSYNEQFF	TGCGCCAGCAGCCGCGGCTCCGGGTCATCCTACAATGAGCAGTTCTTC
TRBV20-1	few	11	.	TRBJ1-1	CSAPGVTEAFF	TGCAGCGCCCCAGGGGTGACTGAAGCTTTCTTT
TRBV29-1	.	13	.	TRBJ2-7	CSVLQGGADEQYF	TGCAGCGTGCTACAGGGTGGGGCCGACGAGCAGTACTTC
TRBV12-5	.	16	.	TRBJ1-1	CASGLPISGRNTEAFF	TGTGCTAGTGGTTTGCCTATCTCGGGGAGGAACACTGAAGCTTTCTTT
TRBV6-4	.	14	.	TRBJ2-3	CASSDSGEADTQYF	TGTGCCAGCAGTGACTCTGGGGAAGCAGATACGCAGTATTTT
TRBV11-3	once	15	TRBD2	TRBJ2-1	CASSEGTSGGDEQFF	TGTGCCAGCAGCGAAGGGACTAGCGGGGGGGATGAGCAGTTCTTC
TRBV5-4	.	14	.	TRBJ1-2	CASSFGESNYGYTF	TGTGCCAGCAGCTTTGGGGAGAGCAACTATGGCTACACCTTC
TRBV7-8	.	14	TRBD2	TRBJ2-1	CASSFSGTGNEQFF	TGTGCCAGCAGCTTTAGCGGGACGGGTAATGAGCAGTTCTTC
TRBV6-4	few	16	.	TRBJ2-1	CASSDSEEGGHNEQFF	TGTGCCAGCAGTGACTCAGAGGAGGGGGGGCACAATGAGCAGTTCTTC
TRBV7-2	.	19	TRBD1	TRBJ2-4	CASSPRPGTGLIAKNIQYF	TGTGCCAGCAGCCCGCGTCCCGGGACAGGGTTGATAGCCAAAAACATTCAGTACTTC
TRBV2	.	14	TRBD2	TRBJ2-1	CASSPTSVYNEQFF	TGTGCCAGCAGTCCGACTAGCGTCTACAATGAGCAGTTCTTC
TRBV30	.	11	TRBD1	TRBJ1-2	CAWSPGGGYTF	TGTGCCTGGAGTCCAGGGGGCGGCTACACCTTC
TRBV28	medium-sized	15	TRBD1	TRBJ1-2	CASSKTGQSNYGYTF	TGTGCCAGCAGCAAAACGGGACAGTCTAACTATGGCTACACCTTC
TRBV5-4	.	14	.	TRBJ1-1	CASRYRDQDTEAFF	TGTGCCAGCAGGTACAGGGATCAGGACACTGAAGCTTTCTTT
TRBV25-1	.	13	.	TRBJ2-3	CASSEPGRDTQYF	TGTGCCAGCAGTGAACCGGGAAGGGATACGCAGTATTTT
TRBV6-5	.	15	.	TRBJ1-4	CASRGGRRTNEKLFF	TGTGCCAGCAGGGGGGGACGGAGAACTAATGAAAAACTGTTTTTT
TRBV19	.	13	.	TRBJ2-1	CASGTYSYNEQFF	TGTGCCAGCGGGACATACTCCTACAATGAGCAGTTCTTC
TRBV11-2	.	12	.	TRBJ2-1	CASSWGSNEQFF	TGTGCCAGCAGCTGGGGGTCCAATGAGCAGTTCTTC
TRBV15	.	17	TRBD1	TRBJ1-4	CATSRVPKTGKDEKLFF	TGTGCCACCAGCAGAGTCCCAAAGACAGGGAAGGATGAAAAACTGTTTTTT
TRBV9	once	13	.	TRBJ1-1	CASSVDRRTEAFF	TGTGCCAGCAGCGTCGACCGGAGGACTGAAGCTTTCTTT
TRBV4-1	once	15	.	TRBJ1-2	CASSQGSGGADGYTF	TGCGCCAGCAGCCAAGGATCGGGGGGGGCAGATGGCTACACCTTC
TRBV6-5	.	15	TRBD1	TRBJ1-6	CASSATGGSNSPLHF	TGTGCCAGCAGTGCGACAGGGGGCTCGAATTCACCCCTCCACTTT
TRBV27	.	12	.	TRBJ2-2	CATRVGPGELFF	TGTGCCACCAGAGTCGGGCCCGGGGAGCTGTTTTTT
TRBV6-1	.	15	.	TRBJ1-2	CASSVRDGGSDGYTF	TGTGCCAGCAGTGTACGGGACGGAGGTAGCGATGGCTACACCTTC
TRBV7-9	.	12	.	TRBJ2-1	CASSLDPLLQFF	TGTGCCAGCAGCTTAGATCCTCTGCTCCAGTTCTTC
TRBV5-1	few	14	TRBD1	TRBJ2-7	CASSYGQGPSEQYF	TGCGCCAGCAGCTATGGACAGGGCCCGTCCGAGCAGTACTTC
TRBV7-9	.	15	.	TRBJ2-5	CASSLTGNLRETQYF	TGTGCCAGCAGCTTAACAGGGAACCTCCGAGAGACCCAGTACTTC
TRBV7-2	few	12	.	TRBJ1-2	CASSLGQLEPVF	TGTGCCAGCAGCTTAGGACAGCTCGAGCCCGTCTTC
TRBV11-3	.	14	TRBD1	TRBJ2-7	CASSLRGTGGEQYF	TGTGCCAGCAGCTTAAGAGGGACAGGGGGCGAGCAGTACTTC
TRBV7-2	.	15	.	TRBJ1-5	CASSLGRGPLQPQHF	TGTGCCAGCAGCTTAGGGCGTGGGCCCCTTCAGCCCCAGCATTTT
TRBV11-3	.	16	.	TRBJ1-1	CASSAPVGGMRAEAFF	TGTGCCAGTTCTGCACCAGTGGGGGGGATGAGGGCTGAAGCTTTCTTT
TRBV7-2	.	18	TRBD2	TRBJ2-1	CASSFPPGRAIAGNEQFF	TGTGCCAGCAGCTTCCCCCCTGGCAGGGCGATAGCGGGGAATGAGCAGTTCTTC
TRBV7-8	.	17	.	TRBJ1-5	CASSLDEWGASNQPQHF	TGTGCCAGCAGCTTAGATGAGTGGGGAGCAAGCAATCAGCCCCAGCATTTT
TRBV28	.	15	.	TRBJ1-5	CASSFEGRLNQPQHF	TGTGCCAGCAGTTTTGAGGGCAGACTCAATCAGCCCCAGCATTTT